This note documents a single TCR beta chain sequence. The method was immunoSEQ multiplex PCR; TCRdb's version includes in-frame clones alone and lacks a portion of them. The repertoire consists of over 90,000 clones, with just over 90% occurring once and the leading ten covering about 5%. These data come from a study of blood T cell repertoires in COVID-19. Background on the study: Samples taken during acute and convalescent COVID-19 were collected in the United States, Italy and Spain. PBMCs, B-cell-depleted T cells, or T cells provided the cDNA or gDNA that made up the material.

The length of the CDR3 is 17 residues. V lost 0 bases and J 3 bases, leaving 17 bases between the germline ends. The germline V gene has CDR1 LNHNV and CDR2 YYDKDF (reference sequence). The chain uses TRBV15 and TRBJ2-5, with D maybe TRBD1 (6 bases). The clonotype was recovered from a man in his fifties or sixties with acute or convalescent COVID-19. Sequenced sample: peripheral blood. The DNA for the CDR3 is TGTGCCACCAGCAGAGAGACGGGAACAGGGTTTGAAGAGACCCAGTACTTC. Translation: CATSRETGTGFEETQYF.